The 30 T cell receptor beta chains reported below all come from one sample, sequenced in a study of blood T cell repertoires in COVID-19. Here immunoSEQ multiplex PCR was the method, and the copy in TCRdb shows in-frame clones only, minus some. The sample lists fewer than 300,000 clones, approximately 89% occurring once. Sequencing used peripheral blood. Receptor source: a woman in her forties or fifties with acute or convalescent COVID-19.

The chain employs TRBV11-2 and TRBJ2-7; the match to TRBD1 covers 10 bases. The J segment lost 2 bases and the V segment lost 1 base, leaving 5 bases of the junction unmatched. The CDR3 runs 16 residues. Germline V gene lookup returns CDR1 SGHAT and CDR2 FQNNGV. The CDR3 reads CASSLGKGTGAYEQYF. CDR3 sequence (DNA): TGTGCCAGCAGCTTAGGGAAGGGGACAGGGGCCTACGAGCAGTACTTC.

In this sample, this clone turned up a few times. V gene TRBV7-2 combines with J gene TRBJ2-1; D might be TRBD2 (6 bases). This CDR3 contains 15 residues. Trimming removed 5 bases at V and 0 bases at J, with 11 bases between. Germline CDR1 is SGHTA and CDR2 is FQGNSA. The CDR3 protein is CASSPRGDSYNEQFF. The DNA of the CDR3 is TGTGCCAGCAGCCCGCGCGGGGACTCCTACAATGAGCAGTTCTTC.

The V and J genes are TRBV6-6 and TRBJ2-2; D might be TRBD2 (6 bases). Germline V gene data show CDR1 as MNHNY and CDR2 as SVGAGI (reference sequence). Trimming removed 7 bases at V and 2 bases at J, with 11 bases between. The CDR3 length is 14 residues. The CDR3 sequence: CASTGAGNTGELFF. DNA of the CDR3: TGTGCCAGCACGGGTGCGGGAAACACCGGGGAGCTGTTTTTT.

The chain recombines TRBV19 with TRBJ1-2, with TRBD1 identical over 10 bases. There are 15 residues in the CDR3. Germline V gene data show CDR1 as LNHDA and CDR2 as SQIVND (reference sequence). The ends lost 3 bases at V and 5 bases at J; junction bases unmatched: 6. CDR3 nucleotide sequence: TGTGCCAGTAGTATGAAACGGACAGGGGGTTATGGCTACACCTTC. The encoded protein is CASSMKRTGGYGYTF.

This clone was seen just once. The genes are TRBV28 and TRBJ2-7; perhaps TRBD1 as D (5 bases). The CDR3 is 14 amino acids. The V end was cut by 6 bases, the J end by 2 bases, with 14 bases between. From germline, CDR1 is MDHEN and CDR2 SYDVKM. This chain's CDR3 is CASRWGAYTYEQYF. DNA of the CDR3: TGTGCCAGCAGGTGGGGCGCTTACACCTACGAGCAGTACTTC. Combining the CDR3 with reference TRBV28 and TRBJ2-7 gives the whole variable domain DVKVTQSSRYLVKRTGEKVFLECVQDMDHENMFWYRQDPGLGLRLIYFSYDVKMKEKGDIPEGYSVSREKKERFSLILESASTNQTSMYLCASRWGAYTYEQYFGPGTRLTVT.

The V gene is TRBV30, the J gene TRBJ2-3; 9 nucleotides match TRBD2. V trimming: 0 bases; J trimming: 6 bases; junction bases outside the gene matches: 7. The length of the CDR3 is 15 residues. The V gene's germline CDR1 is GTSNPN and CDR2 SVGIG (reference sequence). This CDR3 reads CAWSVGAGGVDTQYF. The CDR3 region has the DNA TGTGCCTGGAGTGTCGGAGCGGGAGGCGTGGATACGCAGTATTTT.

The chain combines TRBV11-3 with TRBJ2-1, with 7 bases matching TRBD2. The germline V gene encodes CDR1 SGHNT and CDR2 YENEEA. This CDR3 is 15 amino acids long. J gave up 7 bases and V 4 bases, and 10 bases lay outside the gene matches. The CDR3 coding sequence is TGTGCCAGCAGCTCCCCGGGGACCGGGGGGAATGAGCAGTTCTTC. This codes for CASSSPGTGGNEQFF.

The CDR3 nucleotides read TGTGCCAGTAGTATACGACAGGGAGGCAATCAGCCCCAGCATTTT. It specifies CASSIRQGGNQPQHF. This chain joins TRBV19 and TRBJ1-5, with TRBD1 identical over 7 bases. The CDR3 runs 15 residues. CDR1 is LNHDA, CDR2 SQIVND, per germline (reference sequence). Trimming at V came to 2 bases and at J to 2 bases, leaving 3 bases not matched to a gene.

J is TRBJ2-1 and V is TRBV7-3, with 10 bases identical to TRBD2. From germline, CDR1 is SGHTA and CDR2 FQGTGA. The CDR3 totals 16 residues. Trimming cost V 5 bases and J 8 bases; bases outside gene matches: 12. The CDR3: CASSLTGTSAAHEQFF. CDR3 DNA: TGTGCCAGCAGCCTTACCGGGACTAGCGCGGCCCATGAGCAGTTCTTC.

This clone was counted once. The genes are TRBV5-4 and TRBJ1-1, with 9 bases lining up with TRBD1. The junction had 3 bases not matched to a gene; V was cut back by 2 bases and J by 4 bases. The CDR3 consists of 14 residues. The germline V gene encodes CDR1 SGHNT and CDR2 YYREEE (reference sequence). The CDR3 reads CASSFDRGFTEAFF. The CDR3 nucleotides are TGTGCCAGCAGCTTCGACAGGGGGTTCACTGAAGCTTTCTTT.

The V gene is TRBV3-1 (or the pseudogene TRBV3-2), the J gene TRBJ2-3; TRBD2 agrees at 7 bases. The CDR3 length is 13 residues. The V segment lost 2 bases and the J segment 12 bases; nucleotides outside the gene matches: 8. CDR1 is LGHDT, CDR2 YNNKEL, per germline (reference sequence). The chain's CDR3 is CASSQMTSTKQYF. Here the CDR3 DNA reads TGTGCCAGCAGCCAAATGACTAGCACGAAACAGTATTTT.

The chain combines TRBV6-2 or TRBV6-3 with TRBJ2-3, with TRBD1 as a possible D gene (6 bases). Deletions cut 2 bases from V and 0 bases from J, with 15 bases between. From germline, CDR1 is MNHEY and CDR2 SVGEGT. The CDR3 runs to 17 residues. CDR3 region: CASSYPARGGSTDTQYF. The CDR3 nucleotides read TGTGCCAGCAGTTACCCGGCGCGAGGGGGAAGCACAGATACGCAGTATTTT.

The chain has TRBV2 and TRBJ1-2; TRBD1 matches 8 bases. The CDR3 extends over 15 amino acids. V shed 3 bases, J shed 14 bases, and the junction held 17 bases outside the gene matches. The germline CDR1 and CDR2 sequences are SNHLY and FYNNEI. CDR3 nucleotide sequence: TGTGCCAGCAGTGAGTTGACAGGGGTCCTCCCGAGGTGGACCTTC. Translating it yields CASSELTGVLPRWTF. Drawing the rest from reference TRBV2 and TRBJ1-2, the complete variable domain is EPEVTQTPSHQVTQMGQEVILRCVPISNHLYFYWYRQILGQKVEFLVSFYNNEISEKSEIFDDQFSVERPDGSNFTLKIRSTKLEDSAMYFCASSELTGVLPRWTFGSGTRLTVV.

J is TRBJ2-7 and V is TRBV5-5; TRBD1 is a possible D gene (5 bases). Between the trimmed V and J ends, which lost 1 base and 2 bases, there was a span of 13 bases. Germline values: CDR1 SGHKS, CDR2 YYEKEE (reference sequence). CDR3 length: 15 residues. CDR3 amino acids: CASSLSQGPAYEQYF. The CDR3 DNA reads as TGTGCCAGCAGCTTGAGCCAGGGCCCGGCCTACGAGCAGTACTTC.

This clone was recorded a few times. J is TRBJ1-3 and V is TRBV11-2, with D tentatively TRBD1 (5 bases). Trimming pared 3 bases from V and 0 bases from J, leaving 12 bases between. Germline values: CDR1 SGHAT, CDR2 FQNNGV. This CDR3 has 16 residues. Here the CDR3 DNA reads TGTGCCAGCAGCTTCGCCCGGGGGAGCTCTGGAAACACCATATATTTT. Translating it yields CASSFARGSSGNTIYF.

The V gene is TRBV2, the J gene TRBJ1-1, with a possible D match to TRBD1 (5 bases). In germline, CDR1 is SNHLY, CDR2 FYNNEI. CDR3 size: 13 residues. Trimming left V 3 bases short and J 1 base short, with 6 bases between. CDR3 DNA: TGTGCCAGCAGTGACAGGGCGAACACTGAAGCTTTCTTT. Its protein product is CASSDRANTEAFF.

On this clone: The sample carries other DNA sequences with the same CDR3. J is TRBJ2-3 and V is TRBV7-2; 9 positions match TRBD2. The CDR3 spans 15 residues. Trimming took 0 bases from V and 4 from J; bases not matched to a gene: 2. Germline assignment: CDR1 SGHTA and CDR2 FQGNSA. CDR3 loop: CASSLASGSPDTQYF. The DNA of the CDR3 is TGTGCCAGCAGCTTAGCTAGCGGGAGTCCAGATACGCAGTATTTT.

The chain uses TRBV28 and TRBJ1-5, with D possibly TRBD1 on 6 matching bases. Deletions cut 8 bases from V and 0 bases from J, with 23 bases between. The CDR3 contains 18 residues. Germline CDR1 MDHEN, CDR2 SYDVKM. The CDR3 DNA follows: TGTGCCAGCGGACTCCCTAGGGGGTACCGAAGTAGCAATCAGCCCCAGCATTTT. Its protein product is CASGLPRGYRSSNQPQHF.

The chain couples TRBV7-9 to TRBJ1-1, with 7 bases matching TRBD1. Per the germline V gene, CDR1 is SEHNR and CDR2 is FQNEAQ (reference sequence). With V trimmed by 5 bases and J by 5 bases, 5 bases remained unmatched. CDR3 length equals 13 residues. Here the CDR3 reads CASSAQTGTEAFF. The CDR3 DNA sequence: TGTGCCAGCAGCGCACAGACAGGGACTGAAGCTTTCTTT.

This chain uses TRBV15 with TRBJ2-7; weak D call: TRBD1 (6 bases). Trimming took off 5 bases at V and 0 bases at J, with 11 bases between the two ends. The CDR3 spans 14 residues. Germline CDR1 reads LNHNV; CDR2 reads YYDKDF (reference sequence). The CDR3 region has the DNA TGTGCCACCAGCGGACAGAGAGGCTCCTACGAGCAGTACTTC. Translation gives CATSGQRGSYEQYF.

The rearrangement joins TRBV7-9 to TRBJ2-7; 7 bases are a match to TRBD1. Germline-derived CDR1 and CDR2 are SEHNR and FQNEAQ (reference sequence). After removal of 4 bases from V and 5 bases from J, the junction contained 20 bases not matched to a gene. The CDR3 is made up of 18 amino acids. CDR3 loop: CASSSPVPRRGQFNEQYF. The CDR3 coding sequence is TGTGCCAGCAGCTCTCCGGTGCCGAGAAGGGGACAGTTCAACGAGCAGTACTTC.

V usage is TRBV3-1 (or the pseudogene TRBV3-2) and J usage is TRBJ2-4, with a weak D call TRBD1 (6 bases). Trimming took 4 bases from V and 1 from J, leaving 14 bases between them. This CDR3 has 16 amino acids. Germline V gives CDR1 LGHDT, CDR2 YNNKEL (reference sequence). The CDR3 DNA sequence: TGTGCCAGCAGCCTGGGACACGAAGGGGCCAAAAACATTCAGTACTTC. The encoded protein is CASSLGHEGAKNIQYF.

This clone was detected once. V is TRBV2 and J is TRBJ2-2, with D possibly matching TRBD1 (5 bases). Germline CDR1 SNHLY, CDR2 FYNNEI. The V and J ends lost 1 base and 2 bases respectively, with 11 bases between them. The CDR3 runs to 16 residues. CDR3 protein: CASSEESTVNTGELFF. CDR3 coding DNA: TGTGCCAGCAGTGAAGAATCGACAGTTAACACCGGGGAGCTGTTTTTT.

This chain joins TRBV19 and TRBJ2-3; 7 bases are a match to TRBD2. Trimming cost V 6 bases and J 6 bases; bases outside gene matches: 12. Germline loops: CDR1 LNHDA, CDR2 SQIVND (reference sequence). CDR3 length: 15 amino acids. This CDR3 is CASSHTAGAGDTQYF. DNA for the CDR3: TGTGCCAGTAGCCATACGGCGGGAGCGGGGGATACGCAGTATTTT.

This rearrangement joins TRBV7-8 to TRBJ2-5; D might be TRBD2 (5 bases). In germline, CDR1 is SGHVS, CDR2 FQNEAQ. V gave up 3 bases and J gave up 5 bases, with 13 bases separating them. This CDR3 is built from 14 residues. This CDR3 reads CASSLGSGGETQYF. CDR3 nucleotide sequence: TGTGCCAGCAGCTTGGGATCAGGCGGGGAGACCCAGTACTTC.

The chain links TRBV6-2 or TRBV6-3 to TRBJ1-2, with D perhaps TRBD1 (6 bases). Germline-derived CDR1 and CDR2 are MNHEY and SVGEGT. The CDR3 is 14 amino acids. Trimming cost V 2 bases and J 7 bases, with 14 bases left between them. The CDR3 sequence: CASSYAGRGGGYTF. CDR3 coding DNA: TGTGCCAGCAGTTACGCGGGCAGGGGCGGTGGCTACACCTTC.

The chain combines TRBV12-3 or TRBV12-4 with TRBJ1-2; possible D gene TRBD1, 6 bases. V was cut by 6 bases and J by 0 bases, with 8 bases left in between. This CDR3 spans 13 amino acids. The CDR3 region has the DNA TGTGCCAGCAGGGGGACACCTAACTATGGCTACACCTTC. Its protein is CASRGTPNYGYTF.

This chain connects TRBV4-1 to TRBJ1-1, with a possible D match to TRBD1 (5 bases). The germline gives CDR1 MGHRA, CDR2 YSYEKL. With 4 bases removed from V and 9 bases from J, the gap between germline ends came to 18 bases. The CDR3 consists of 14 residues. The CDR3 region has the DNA TGCGCCAGCAGCCCCCGGACATCGCCTCCCCAAGCTTTCTTT. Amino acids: CASSPRTSPPQAFF.

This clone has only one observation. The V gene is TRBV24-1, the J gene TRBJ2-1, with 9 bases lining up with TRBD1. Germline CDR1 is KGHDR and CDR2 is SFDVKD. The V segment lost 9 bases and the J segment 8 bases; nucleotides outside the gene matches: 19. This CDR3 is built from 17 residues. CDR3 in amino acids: CATDVSRWTGVSDEQFF. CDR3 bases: TGTGCCACCGACGTAAGCCGCTGGACAGGGGTAAGCGATGAGCAGTTCTTC.

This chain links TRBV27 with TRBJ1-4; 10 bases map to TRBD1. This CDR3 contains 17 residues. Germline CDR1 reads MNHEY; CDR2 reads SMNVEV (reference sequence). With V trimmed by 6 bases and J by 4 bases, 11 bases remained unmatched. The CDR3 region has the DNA TGTGCCAGCAGCAAGTACGGGACAGGGGCATATAATGAAAAACTGTTTTTT. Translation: CASSKYGTGAYNEKLFF.